One and the same sample provided the 5 T cell receptor beta chains below, sequenced in a study of regulatory T cells in long-lasting Graves disease. Time point given: persistent/refractory GD, antithyroid drugs over 5 years with positive TRAb. TCR sequences were obtained from RNA taken from PBMCs. Relying on iRepertoire HTBI primers and Arm-PCR of CDR3 regions, the team built TCR beta libraries. TCRdb analysed the multiplex PCR reads with MiXCR anew, one entry per CDR3 protein. The sample consists of 430,000 or so distinct CDR3 sequences, 21% of them appearing once. The material was peripheral blood mononuclear cells (PBMCs), obtained when the disease was refractory, from a patient treated with antithyroid drugs. All receptors come from a female donor with Graves disease.

The chain combines TRBV28 with TRBJ2-2; 9 bases match TRBD2. Germline CDR1 MDHEN, CDR2 SYDVKM. The CDR3 is 16 amino acids. V lost 9 bases to trimming and J lost 7 bases; unmatched junction nucleotides: 15. The CDR3 bases are TGTGCCAGTACCGGAGGAGCGGGAGGTTTCAACGGGGAGCTGTTTTTT. Translated, it gives CASTGGAGGFNGELFF.

The chain links TRBV20-1 to TRBJ2-1, with TRBD2 identical over 7 bases. There are 15 residues in the CDR3. V trimming: 5 bases; J trimming: 7 bases; junction bases outside the gene matches: 14. From germline, CDR1 is DFQATT and CDR2 SNEGSKA (reference sequence). The chain's CDR3 is CSAPITAGDGNEQFF. The CDR3 DNA reads as TGCAGTGCTCCAATCACGGCGGGAGACGGGAATGAGCAGTTCTTC.

The V gene is TRBV15, the J gene TRBJ2-2; 8 bases fit TRBD1. This CDR3 has 17 amino acids. Per germline, CDR1 LNHNV and CDR2 YYDKDF (reference sequence). V was pared by 3 bases and J by 4 bases, with 10 bases of the junction left unmatched. For the CDR3, the DNA is TGTGCCACCAGCAGTGCAGGGGGCTTTGGTGGCACCGGGGAGCTGTTTTTT. Translation: CATSSAGGFGGTGELFF.

With respect to this clonotype: A junction end diverges from the germline sequence, so it may reflect a read error. The chain uses TRBV12-3 or TRBV12-4 and TRBJ2-1; D gene uncertain. The CDR3 runs to 15 residues. The CDR3 nucleotides are TGTGCCAGCAGGTCCAGCGACGGAATTTACAGTGAGCAGTTCTTC. Its translation is CASRSSDGIYSEQFF.

This clonotype was counted a few times. The chain carries TRBV20-1 and TRBJ2-7; D might be TRBD1 (7 bases). CDR3 length equals 22 residues. Germline CDR1 is DFQATT and CDR2 is SNEGSKA (reference sequence). V lost 0 bases and J lost 5, with 38 bases in between. CDR3: CSARDRPRLGQENGRRPDEQYF. The DNA for the CDR3 is TGCAGTGCTAGAGATCGTCCCCGTCTCGGACAGGAGAACGGGAGACGCCCAGACGAGCAGTACTTC.